The 13 T cell receptor beta chains in this list originate from one sample, sequenced in a study of STAT3 mutations in large granular lymphocyte leukemia. Study-wide results and caveats: In T-cell large granular lymphocyte leukemia, about half of patients showed multiple immunodominant subclonotypes.

Libraries were prepared by immunoSEQ multiplex PCR; TCRdb keeps only in-frame clonotypes and omits some of them. The sample shows tens of thousands of clones, approximately 80% of them seen only once. These receptors' antigens are unknown. Sequenced: peripheral blood mononuclear cells. All receptors come from a woman in her forties or fifties with T-cell large granular lymphocyte leukemia. Some clones in this sample may be carry-over from other donors' samples.

The genes are TRBV29-1 and TRBJ1-2; D remains unclear. Germline-derived CDR1 and CDR2 are SQVTM and ANQGSEA. The length of the CDR3 is 12 residues. The V end was cut by 2 bases, the J end by 4 bases, with 8 bases between. CDR3 nucleotide sequence: TGCAGCGTTGAAATTCCGTCCTATGGCTACACCTTC. This encodes CSVEIPSYGYTF.

The chain links TRBV6-5 to TRBJ1-2, with TRBD1 identical over 9 bases. Germline values: CDR1 MNHEY, CDR2 SVGAGI. V shed 6 bases and J 8 bases; nucleotides not matched to a gene: 10. The CDR3 runs to 14 residues. CDR3 region: CASRSQGASGGYTF. The DNA for the CDR3 is TGTGCCAGCAGGTCACAGGGGGCGAGCGGAGGCTACACCTTC.

This CDR3 reads CSVALPGGMSEAFF. CDR3 nucleotides: TGCAGCGTTGCCTTACCCGGGGGTATGTCTGAAGCTTTCTTT. The V gene is TRBV29-1, the J gene TRBJ1-1; TRBD1 is a possible D gene (5 bases). V dropped 4 bases and J dropped 6 bases, with 18 bases sitting between them. The CDR3 covers 14 residues. Germline CDR1 reads SQVTM; CDR2 reads ANQGSEA.

This clone showed up just a few times. The V and J genes are TRBV28 and TRBJ1-5; D is perhaps TRBD1 (5 bases). Germline V CDR1 and CDR2: MDHEN, SYDVKM. The CDR3 length is 12 residues. Trimming cost V 9 bases and J 7 bases, with 13 bases left between them. Here the CDR3 DNA reads TGTGCCAGTGGGGGGGTTTCCCAGCCCCAGCATTTT. Translated: CASGGVSQPQHF.

The rearrangement joins TRBV18 to TRBJ2-5; 7 bases line up with TRBD1. The CDR3 runs to 13 residues. Per germline, CDR1 KGHSH and CDR2 LQKENI. V shed 4 bases and J 3 bases; nucleotides not matched to a gene: 2. The CDR3 nucleotides are TGTGCCAGCTCACAGACAGGGAAAGAGACCCAGTACTTC. Translated, it gives CASSQTGKETQYF.

The chain couples TRBV6-6 to TRBJ2-3; D is unresolved. Germline V lookup: CDR1 MNHNY, CDR2 SVGAGI (reference sequence). The CDR3 has 16 amino acids. V lost 0 bases, J lost 2 bases, and 12 bases lay in between. The CDR3 reads CASSYSRNRYTDTQYF. In nucleotides, the CDR3 is TGTGCCAGCAGTTACTCTCGGAACCGGTACACAGATACGCAGTATTTT.

The V call is TRBV28, the J call TRBJ2-7; D uncertain. V lost 1 base and J 5 bases, leaving 6 bases between the germline ends. The CDR3 has 12 residues. Germline V gene lookup returns CDR1 MDHEN and CDR2 SYDVKM. Written as DNA, the CDR3 is TGTGCCAGCAGTTTATTGAGCGACGAGCAGTACTTC. Translation: CASSLLSDEQYF.

This clone has just one count. A read error may produce the germline difference seen at one junction end. The chain combines TRBV4-3 with TRBJ2-1; D could derive from TRBD1 or TRBD2 (6 bases each). The CDR3 consists of 12 residues. CDR1 is LGHNA and CDR2 is YSLEER in the germline V gene. The CDR3 reads CASSQGGNEQFF. CDR3 DNA sequence: TGCGCCAGCAGTCAAGGGGGGAATGAGCAGTTCTTC.

The gene calls are TRBV4-1 and TRBJ1-5; D gene unclear. Trimming shortened V by 1 base and J by 4 bases, and 11 bases separated the two germline ends. CDR1 and CDR2 from the germline V gene are MGHRA and YSYEKL. This CDR3 comprises 15 residues. CDR3 residues: CASSQVGPKNQPQHF. The CDR3 DNA reads as TGCGCCAGCAGCCAAGTTGGACCTAAGAATCAGCCCCAGCATTTT.

The CDR3 region has the DNA TGTGCCAGCAGTTCTTCCGGTCTCCACTACGAGCAGTACTTC. Its protein is CASSSSGLHYEQYF. V and J are TRBV28 and TRBJ2-7, with unresolved D. Germline V gene lookup returns CDR1 MDHEN and CDR2 SYDVKM. CDR3 size: 14 residues. V was clipped by 4 bases and J by 3 bases, with 13 bases between them.

The V call is TRBV15, the J call TRBJ2-7; D could derive from TRBD1 or TRBD2 (5 bases each). The CDR3 runs 13 residues. V lost 5 bases to trimming and J lost 10 bases, with 18 bases between them. Germline CDR1 is LNHNV and CDR2 is YYDKDF (reference sequence). CDR3 region: CATSWGSLGDQYF. CDR3 in DNA: TGTGCCACCAGCTGGGGTTCGTTGGGGGACCAGTACTTC.

The J gene is TRBJ2-4, the V gene TRBV7-8, with D maybe TRBD2 (7 bases). Looked up from germline, CDR1 is SGHVS and CDR2 is FQNEAQ. V dropped 5 bases and J dropped 6 bases, with 17 bases sitting between them. The CDR3 covers 15 residues. The DNA of the CDR3 is TGTGCCAGCAGCACCAGTAGAGGGGGGGGAAACATTCAGTACTTC. Protein product: CASSTSRGGGNIQYF. Using reference TRBV7-8 and TRBJ2-4 for the parts outside the CDR3, the full variable domain is GAGVSQSPRYKVAKRGQDVALRCDPISGHVSLFWYQQALGQGPEFLTYFQNEAQLDKSGLPSDRFFAERPEGSVSTLKIQRTQQEDSAVYLCASSTSRGGGNIQYFGAGTRLSVL.

CDR3 coding DNA: TGTGCCAGTAGTATAAAAGGAGGGGGCGGGTGGCAGCCCCAGCATTTT. Encoded protein: CASSIKGGGGWQPQHF. The chain combines TRBV19 with TRBJ1-5; 7 bases agree with TRBD1. CDR3 length: 16 amino acids. Germline V lookup: CDR1 LNHDA, CDR2 SQIVND (reference sequence). Losses at the gene ends were 2 bases for V and 7 bases for J; bases not matched to a gene: 11.